This T cell receptor (beta chain) emerged from a study of T cell changes during pregnancy in multiple sclerosis. Trimming removed 6 bases from V and 3 bases from J; junction bases left unmatched: 10. Germline CDR1 and CDR2: MRHNA and SNTAGT. This CDR3 comprises 16 residues. Profiling relied on immunoSEQ multiplex PCR, and the TCRdb table lists in-frame clones only, not all of them. The sample gives more than 55,000 clones, just over 90% of which show up once; approximately 1.1% is in the top ten. This material consisted of peripheral blood, taken in the third trimester of pregnancy. This TCR was recovered from a female donor with multiple sclerosis, enrolled in a pregnancy study. The chain combines TRBV6-4 with TRBJ2-2, with 7 bases aligning to TRBD1. The CDR3 DNA sequence: TGTGCCAGCAGAGAGGGGTTTACAGGGGACACCGGGGAGCTGTTTTTT. Protein sequence: CASREGFTGDTGELFF.